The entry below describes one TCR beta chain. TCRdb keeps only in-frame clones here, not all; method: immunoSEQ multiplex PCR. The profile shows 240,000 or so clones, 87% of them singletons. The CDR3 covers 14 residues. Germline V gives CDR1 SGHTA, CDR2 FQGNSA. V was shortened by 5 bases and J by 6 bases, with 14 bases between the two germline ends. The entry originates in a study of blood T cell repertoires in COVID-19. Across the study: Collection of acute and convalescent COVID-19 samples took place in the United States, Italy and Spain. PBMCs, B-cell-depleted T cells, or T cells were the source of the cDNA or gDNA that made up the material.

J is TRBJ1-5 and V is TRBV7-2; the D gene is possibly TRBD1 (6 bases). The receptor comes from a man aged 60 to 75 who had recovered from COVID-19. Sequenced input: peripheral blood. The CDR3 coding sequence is TGTGCCAGCAGCCTAGTTGGCAGGGGTCAGCCCCAGCATTTT. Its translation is CASSLVGRGQPQHF.